The source of this T cell receptor beta chain is a study of response to subunit inactivated influenza vaccine. The CDR3 has 15 amino acids. Germline V CDR1 and CDR2: MNHEY, SVGEGT. Trimming took off 6 bases at V and 0 bases at J, with 12 bases between the two ends. One entry per CDR3 protein, called by TCRdb with MiXCR from the RT-PCR reads. The sample includes about 520,000 distinct CDR3 sequences, roughly 7.9% of them seen just once. Study-wide points: Every seasonal influenza vaccination brings in few new T cells, the authors suggested.

Worth noting for this clonotype: Antigen unknown.

The clonotype comes from a man between 50 and 69 years old who received an inactivated influenza vaccine. Sample: PBMCs from blood, taken roughly 24 months after vaccination. The rearrangement uses TRBV6-2 or TRBV6-3 and TRBJ2-4; TRBD2 might be the D (5 bases). The DNA of the CDR3 is TGTGCCAGCAGACGGACTGAGGTAGCCAAAAACATTCAGTACTTC. This encodes CASRRTEVAKNIQYF.